The rows below give T cell receptor beta chains drawn from one sample of a study of OX40 agonist ivuxolimab in advanced cancers. Assay used: immunoSEQ multiplex PCR; TCRdb lists only in-frame clones, some missing. The repertoire holds roughly 60,000 clones, with around 87% as singletons. Specimen: CD4+ or CD8+ T cells sorted from blood, collected in a trial of the OX40 agonist ivuxolimab. The receptors were gathered from an adult with an advanced solid tumor such as melanoma, head and neck, liver or kidney cancer. CDR3s include the opening cysteine and the closing phenylalanine or tryptophan. A D gene is named only where the DNA matches it firmly. Not all rows give a size; the values are once, few, many and, for expanded clones, a class.

d_gene	abundance	v_gene	j_gene	CDR3aa	CDR3nt
NA	NA	TRBV18	TRBJ2-6	CASSPTALSGANVLTF	TGTGCCAGCTCACCGACAGCCCTCTCTGGGGCCAACGTCCTGACTTTC
NA	NA	TRBV27	TRBJ1-1	CASRGLGQRTEAFF	TGTGCCAGCAGAGGGTTGGGGCAAAGGACTGAAGCTTTCTTT
NA	NA	TRBV7-3	TRBJ2-3	CASSSGSLALSTDTQYF	TGTGCCAGCAGCTCGGGGAGTCTAGCCCTCAGCACAGATACGCAGTATTTT
TRBD2	NA	TRBV5-4	TRBJ2-5	CASSSASREGRETQYF	TGTGCCAGCAGCTCCGCCTCGCGGGAGGGCCGAGAGACCCAGTACTTC
TRBD1	NA	TRBV7-9	TRBJ2-1	CASSARTGGVRNEQFF	TGTGCCAGCAGCGCCCGGACAGGGGGCGTTAGGAATGAGCAGTTCTTC
TRBD1	NA	TRBV6-6	TRBJ1-1	CASWTGGAGRAFF	TGTGCCAGTTGGACAGGGGGCGCAGGGCGAGCTTTCTTT
NA	NA	TRBV18	TRBJ1-1	CASSPYSEGGGEAFF	TGTGCCAGCTCACCATATTCGGAGGGTGGGGGCGAAGCTTTCTTT
NA	NA	TRBV7-2	TRBJ2-5	CASSLGGGETQYF	TGTGCCAGCAGCTTAGGGGGCGGGGAGACCCAGTACTTC
TRBD2	NA	TRBV10-3	TRBJ2-7	CAISGHRGGNNYEQYF	TGTGCCATCAGTGGCCATCGGGGAGGGAATAACTACGAGCAGTACTTC
NA	once	TRBV5-4	TRBJ2-3	CASSSGGGRDSTDTQYF	TGTGCCAGCAGCTCAGGTGGGGGGCGGGATAGCACAGATACGCAGTATTTT
NA	NA	TRBV28	TRBJ2-7	CASRTPGGEQYF	TGTGCCAGCAGAACCCCCGGGGGCGAGCAGTACTTC
NA	NA	TRBV9	TRBJ2-1	CASSVGGSNYNEQFF	TGTGCCAGCAGCGTAGGGGGGAGCAACTACAATGAGCAGTTCTTC
NA	NA	TRBV18	TRBJ1-1	CASSPGKFTEAFF	TGTGCCAGCTCACCAGGGAAGTTTACTGAAGCTTTCTTT
NA	NA	TRBV5-4	TRBJ2-2	CASNRVGDGELFF	TGTGCCAGCAATCGAGTGGGAGACGGGGAGCTGTTTTTT
NA	NA	TRBV6-6	TRBJ2-5	CASSYSTPETQYF	TGTGCCAGCAGTTACTCGACCCCAGAGACCCAGTACTTC
TRBD2	NA	TRBV5-1	TRBJ2-5	CASSLGPSGSQETQYF	TGCGCCAGCAGCTTGGGGCCTAGCGGGAGTCAAGAGACCCAGTACTTC
TRBD2	few	TRBV25-1	TRBJ2-3	CASSALSGSHTDTQYF	TGTGCCAGCAGTGCCCTTAGCGGGAGTCACACAGATACGCAGTATTTT
NA	NA	TRBV7-2	TRBJ1-5	CASSNEGLSRQPQHF	TGTGCCAGCAGCAATGAGGGGCTTTCAAGGCAGCCCCAGCATTTT
NA	NA	TRBV6-5	TRBJ1-4	CASSYQDGGDEKLFF	TGTGCCAGCAGTTACCAGGACGGAGGGGATGAAAAACTGTTTTTT
NA	NA	TRBV5-1	TRBJ1-1	CASSLGGTGEAFF	TGCGCCAGCAGCTTGGGAGGGACGGGGGAAGCTTTCTTT
NA	NA	TRBV10-2	TRBJ2-1	CASSEGYNEQFF	TGCGCCAGCAGTGAGGGGTACAATGAGCAGTTCTTC
TRBD1	NA	TRBV7-2	TRBJ1-1	CASSFGTGGPTEAFF	TGTGCCAGCAGCTTCGGGACAGGGGGCCCCACTGAAGCTTTCTTT
NA	few	TRBV10-3	TRBJ1-5	CAISDGRSNQPQHF	TGTGCCATCAGTGACGGCAGGAGCAATCAGCCCCAGCATTTT
TRBD1	few	TRBV10-3	TRBJ2-5	CAISEHLTGDKETQYF	TGTGCCATCAGTGAGCATCTGACAGGGGATAAAGAGACCCAGTACTTC
NA	NA	TRBV7-2	TRBJ1-4	CASSSSSGTINEKLFF	TGTGCCAGCAGCTCTAGTTCAGGGACCATTAATGAAAAACTGTTTTTT
TRBD1	once	TRBV4-1	TRBJ2-2	CASSQLQHGTGGTGELFF	TGCGCCAGCAGCCAGCTTCAGCACGGGACAGGGGGCACCGGGGAGCTGTTTTTT
NA	few	TRBV14	TRBJ1-3	CASSPLGPASGNTIYF	TGTGCCAGCAGCCCTCTAGGACCGGCCTCTGGAAACACCATATATTTT
NA	NA	TRBV21-1	TRBJ2-1	CASSLRANLGNNEQFF	TGTGCCAGCAGCCTTCGTGCGAATCTTGGGAACAATGAGCAGTTCTTC
NA	NA	TRBV6-5	TRBJ1-6	CASSYLGTDSPLHF	TGTGCCAGCAGTTACTTAGGCACGGATTCACCCCTCCACTTT
TRBD1	NA	TRBV6-1	TRBJ2-4	CASRPMGQKNIQYF	TGTGCCAGCAGACCAATGGGACAGAAAAACATTCAGTACTTC
NA	once	TRBV10-1	TRBJ2-2	CASSARQGDTGELFF	TGCGCCAGCAGTGCTCGGCAGGGAGATACCGGGGAGCTGTTTTTT
NA	NA	TRBV29-1	TRBJ2-3	CSVEARLADTQYF	TGCAGCGTTGAAGCTAGACTAGCAGATACGCAGTATTTT